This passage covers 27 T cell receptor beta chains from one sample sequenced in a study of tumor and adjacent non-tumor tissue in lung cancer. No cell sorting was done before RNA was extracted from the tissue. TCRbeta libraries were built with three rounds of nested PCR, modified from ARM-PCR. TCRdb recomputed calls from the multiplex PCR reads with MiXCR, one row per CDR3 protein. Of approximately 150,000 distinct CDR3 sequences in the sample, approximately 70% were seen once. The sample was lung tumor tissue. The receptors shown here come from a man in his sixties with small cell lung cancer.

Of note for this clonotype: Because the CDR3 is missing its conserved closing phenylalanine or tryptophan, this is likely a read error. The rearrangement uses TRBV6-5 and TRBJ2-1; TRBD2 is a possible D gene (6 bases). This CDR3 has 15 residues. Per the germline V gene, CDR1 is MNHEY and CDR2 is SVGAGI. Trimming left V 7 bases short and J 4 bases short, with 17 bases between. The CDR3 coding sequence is TGTGCCAGCAATTCCCGGCGGGACCCTTACAATGAGCAGTTCTTG. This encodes CASNSRRDPYNEQFL.

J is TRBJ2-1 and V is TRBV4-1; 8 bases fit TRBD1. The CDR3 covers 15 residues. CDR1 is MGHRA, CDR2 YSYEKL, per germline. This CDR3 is CASGQEDREYNEQFF. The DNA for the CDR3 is TGCGCAAGCGGCCAAGAGGACAGGGAATATAATGAGCAGTTCTTC.

Written as DNA, the CDR3 is TGTGCCAGCAGTTTACTAGGTGCCAATCAGCCCCAGTATTTT. This translates into CASSLLGANQPQYF. This sequence joins TRBV12-3 or TRBV12-4 and TRBJ1-5; D is unresolved. The end of the DNA fits TRBJ2-3 better, so the J call may be wrong. The CDR3 is 14 residues long.

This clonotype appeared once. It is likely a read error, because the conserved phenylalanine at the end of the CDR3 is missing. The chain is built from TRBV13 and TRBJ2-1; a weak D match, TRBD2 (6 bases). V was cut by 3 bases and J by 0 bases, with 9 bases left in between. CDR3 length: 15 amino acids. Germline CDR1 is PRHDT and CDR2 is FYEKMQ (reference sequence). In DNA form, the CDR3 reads TGTGCCAGCAGCTTGGGAGGTAACTCCTACAATGAGCAGTTCTAC. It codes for CASSLGGNSYNEQFY.

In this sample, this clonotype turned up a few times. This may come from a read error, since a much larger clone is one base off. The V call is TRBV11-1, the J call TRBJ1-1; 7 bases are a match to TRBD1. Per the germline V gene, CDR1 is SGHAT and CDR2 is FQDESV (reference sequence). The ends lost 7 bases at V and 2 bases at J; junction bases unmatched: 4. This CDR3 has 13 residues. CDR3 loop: CASNRGGNTEAFF. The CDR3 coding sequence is TGTGCCAGCAACCGAGGGGGCAACACTGAAGCTTTCTTT.

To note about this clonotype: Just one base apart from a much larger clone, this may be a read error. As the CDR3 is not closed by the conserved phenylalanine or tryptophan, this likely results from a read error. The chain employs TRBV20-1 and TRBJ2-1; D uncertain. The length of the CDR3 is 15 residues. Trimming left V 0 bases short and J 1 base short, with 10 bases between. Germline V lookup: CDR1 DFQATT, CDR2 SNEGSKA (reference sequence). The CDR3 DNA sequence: TGCAGTGCTAGAGATCCAGCACTATCCTACAATGAGCAGTTCTTA. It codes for CSARDPALSYNEQFL.

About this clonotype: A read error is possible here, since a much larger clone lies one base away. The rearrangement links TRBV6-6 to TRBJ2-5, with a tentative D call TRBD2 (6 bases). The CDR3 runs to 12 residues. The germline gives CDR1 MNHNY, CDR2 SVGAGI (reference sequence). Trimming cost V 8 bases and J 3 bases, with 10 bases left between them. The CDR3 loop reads CASSGVEETQYF. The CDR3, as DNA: TGTGCCAGCTCGGGAGTGGAAGAGACCCAGTACTTC.

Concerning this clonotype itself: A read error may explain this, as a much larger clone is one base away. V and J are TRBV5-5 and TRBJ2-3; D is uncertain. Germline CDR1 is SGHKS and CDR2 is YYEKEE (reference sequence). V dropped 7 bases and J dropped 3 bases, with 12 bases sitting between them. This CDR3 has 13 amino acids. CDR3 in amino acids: CASGPDSTDTQYF. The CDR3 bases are TGTGCCAGCGGACCTGACTCAACAGATACGCAGTATTTT.

CDR3 loop: CASSFGSRGAGEQFF. Written as DNA, the CDR3 is TGTGCCAGCAGCTTCGGTAGCAGGGGGGCCGGTGAGCAGTTCTTC. The genes are TRBV11-2 and TRBJ2-1, with TRBD1 as a possible D gene (7 bases). Trimming stripped 3 bases from V and 9 bases from J, with 18 bases between. The CDR3 runs 15 residues. The germline CDR1 and CDR2 sequences are SGHAT and FQNNGV.

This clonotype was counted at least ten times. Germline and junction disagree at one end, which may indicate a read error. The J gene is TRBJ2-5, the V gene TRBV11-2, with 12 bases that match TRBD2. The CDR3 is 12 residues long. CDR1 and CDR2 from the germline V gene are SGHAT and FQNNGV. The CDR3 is CASSETSGSEDF. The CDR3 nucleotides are TGTGCCAGCAGCGAGACTAGCGGGAGTGAGGACTTC.

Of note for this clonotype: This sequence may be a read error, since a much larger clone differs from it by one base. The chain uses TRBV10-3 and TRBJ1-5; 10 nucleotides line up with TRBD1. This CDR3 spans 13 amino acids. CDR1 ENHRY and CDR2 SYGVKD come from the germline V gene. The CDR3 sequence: CAFRGTGDQPQHF. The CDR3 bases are TGTGCCTTCAGGGGGACAGGGGATCAGCCCCAGCATTTT.

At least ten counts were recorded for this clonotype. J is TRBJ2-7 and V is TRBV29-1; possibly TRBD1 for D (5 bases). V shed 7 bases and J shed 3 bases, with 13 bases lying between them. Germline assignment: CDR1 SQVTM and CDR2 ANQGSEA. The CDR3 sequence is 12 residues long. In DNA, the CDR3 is TGCAGCGCCACGACAGATAGCTACGAGCAGTACGTC. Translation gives CSATTDSYEQYV.

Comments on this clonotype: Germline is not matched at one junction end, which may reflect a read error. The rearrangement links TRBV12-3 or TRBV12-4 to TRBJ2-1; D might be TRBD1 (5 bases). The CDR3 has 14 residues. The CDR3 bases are TGTGCCAGCACTAGGGGAAGGTACTACAATGAGCAATTCTTC. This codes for CASTRGRYYNEQFF.

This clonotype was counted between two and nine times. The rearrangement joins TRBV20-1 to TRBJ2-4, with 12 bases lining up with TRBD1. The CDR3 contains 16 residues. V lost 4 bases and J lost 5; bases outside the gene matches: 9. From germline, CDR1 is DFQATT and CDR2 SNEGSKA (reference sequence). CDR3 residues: CSATRGTGGYQNIQYF. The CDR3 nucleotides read TGCAGTGCTACCAGGGGGACAGGGGGCTACCAAAACATTCAGTACTTC.

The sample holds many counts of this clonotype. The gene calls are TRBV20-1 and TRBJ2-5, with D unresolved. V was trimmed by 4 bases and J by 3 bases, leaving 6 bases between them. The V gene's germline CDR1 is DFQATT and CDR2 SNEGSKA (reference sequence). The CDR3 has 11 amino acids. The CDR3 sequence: CSAIGKETQYF. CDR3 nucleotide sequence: TGCAGTGCTATTGGAAAAGAGACCCAGTACTTC.

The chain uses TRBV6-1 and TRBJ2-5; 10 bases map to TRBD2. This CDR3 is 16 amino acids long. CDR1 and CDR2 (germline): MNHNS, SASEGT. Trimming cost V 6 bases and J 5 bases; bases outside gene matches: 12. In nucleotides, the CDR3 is TGTGCCAGCAGCCAAGGAATAGCGGGAGGACTGGAGACCCAGTACTTC. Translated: CASSQGIAGGLETQYF.

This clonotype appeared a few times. The CDR3 sequence is CASSQWATLYGYTF. DNA of the CDR3: TGCGCCAGCAGCCAATGGGCGACCCTCTATGGCTACACCTTC. This chain joins TRBV4-1 and TRBJ1-2; the D is unclear. Trimming took 2 bases from V and 4 from J, leaving 11 bases between them. The CDR3 consists of 14 residues. CDR1 and CDR2 (germline): MGHRA, YSYEKL.

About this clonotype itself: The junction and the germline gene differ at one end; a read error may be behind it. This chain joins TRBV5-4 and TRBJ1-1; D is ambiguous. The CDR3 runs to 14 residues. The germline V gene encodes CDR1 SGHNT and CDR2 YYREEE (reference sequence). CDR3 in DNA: TGTGCCAACAGCTCCCGGACGGTGAATACTGAAGCTTTCTTT. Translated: CANSSRTVNTEAFF.

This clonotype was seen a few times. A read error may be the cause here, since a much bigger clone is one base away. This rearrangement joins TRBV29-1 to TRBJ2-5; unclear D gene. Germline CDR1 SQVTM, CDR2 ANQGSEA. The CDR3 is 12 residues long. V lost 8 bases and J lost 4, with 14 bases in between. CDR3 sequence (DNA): TGCAGCACCACTGCCTTTGGAGAGACCCAGTACTTC. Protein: CSTTAFGETQYF.

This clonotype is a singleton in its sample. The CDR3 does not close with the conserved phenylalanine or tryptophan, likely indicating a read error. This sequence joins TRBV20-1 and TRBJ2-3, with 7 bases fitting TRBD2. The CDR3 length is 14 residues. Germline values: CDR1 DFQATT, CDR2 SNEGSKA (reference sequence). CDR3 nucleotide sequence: TGCAGTGCTACTACAAGCGGGAACACATATACGCAGTATTCT. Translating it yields CSATTSGNTYTQYS.

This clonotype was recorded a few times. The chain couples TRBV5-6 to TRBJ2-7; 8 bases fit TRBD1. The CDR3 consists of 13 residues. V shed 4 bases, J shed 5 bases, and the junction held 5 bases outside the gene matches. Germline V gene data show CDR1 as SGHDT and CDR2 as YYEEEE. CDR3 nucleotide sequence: TGTGCCAGCAGCCGGACAGGGAACAACGAGCAGTACTTC. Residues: CASSRTGNNEQYF.

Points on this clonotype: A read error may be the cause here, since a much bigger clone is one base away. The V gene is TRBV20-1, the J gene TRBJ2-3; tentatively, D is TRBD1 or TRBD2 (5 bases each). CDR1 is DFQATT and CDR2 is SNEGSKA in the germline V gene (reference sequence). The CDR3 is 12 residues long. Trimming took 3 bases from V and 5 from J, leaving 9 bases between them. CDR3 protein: CSARRGVDTQYF. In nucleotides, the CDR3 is TGCAGTGCTAGGAGAGGGGTAGATACGCAGTATTTT.

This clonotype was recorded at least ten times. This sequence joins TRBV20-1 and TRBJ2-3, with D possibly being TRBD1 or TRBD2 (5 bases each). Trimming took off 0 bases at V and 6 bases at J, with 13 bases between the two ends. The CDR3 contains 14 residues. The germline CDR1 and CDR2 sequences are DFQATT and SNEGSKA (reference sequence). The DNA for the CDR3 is TGCAGTGCTAGAGACCAGGGAGTCTGGGATACGCAGTATTTT. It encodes CSARDQGVWDTQYF.

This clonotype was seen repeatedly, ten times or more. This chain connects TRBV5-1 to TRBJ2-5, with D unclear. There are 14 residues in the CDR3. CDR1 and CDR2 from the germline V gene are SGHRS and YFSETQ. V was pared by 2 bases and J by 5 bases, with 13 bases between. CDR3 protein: CASSFGRLGETQYF. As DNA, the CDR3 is TGCGCCAGCAGCTTCGGCAGGTTGGGGGAGACCCAGTACTTC.

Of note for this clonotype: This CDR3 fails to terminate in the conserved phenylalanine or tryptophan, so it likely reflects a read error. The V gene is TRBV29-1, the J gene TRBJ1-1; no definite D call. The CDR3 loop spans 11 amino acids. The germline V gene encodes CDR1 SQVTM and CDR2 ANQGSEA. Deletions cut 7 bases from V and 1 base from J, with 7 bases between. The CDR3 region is CSARQNTEAFL. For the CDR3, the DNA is TGCAGCGCCCGACAGAACACTGAAGCTTTCCTT.

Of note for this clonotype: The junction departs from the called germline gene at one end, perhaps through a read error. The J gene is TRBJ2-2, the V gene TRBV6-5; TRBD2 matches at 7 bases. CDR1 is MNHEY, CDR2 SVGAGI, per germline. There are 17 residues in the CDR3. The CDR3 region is CASSYSAGVPTTGVLFF. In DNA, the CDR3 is TGTGCCAGTAGTTACTCGGCGGGAGTCCCGACCACCGGGGTGCTGTTTTTT.

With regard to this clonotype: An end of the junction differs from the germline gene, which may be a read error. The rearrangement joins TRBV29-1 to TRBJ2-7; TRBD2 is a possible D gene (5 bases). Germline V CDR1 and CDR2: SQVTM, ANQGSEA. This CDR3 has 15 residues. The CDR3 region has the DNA TGCATCGTTGACGGCGGTGAGTACCCGGGGTACGAGCAGTACTTC. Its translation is CIVDGGEYPGYEQYF.